The rows below give T cell receptor beta chains drawn from one sample of a study of blood T cells in healthy people across ages. In TCRdb, the 5' RACE reads were re-called with MiXCR into one record per CDR3 protein. There are hundreds of thousands of distinct CDR3 sequences in the sample; roughly 25% occur only once, and 2.5% to 3.5% lies in the top ten. Separately, the same data were catalogued under a study of T cells of mothers and their children.

Sequencing was carried out using blood. The receptor source for this set is a boy aged 5 to 17 in good health. The CDR3 runs from the conserved cysteine through the conserved F or W. The D gene is left open where the match is weak. The size of a clone is reported for some rows only, either as once, few or many, or as a class for expanded clones.

d_gene,abundance,v_gene,j_gene,CDR3aa,CDR3nt
NA,NA,TRBV2,TRBJ2-7,CASTWTASSYEQYF,TGTGCCAGCACTTGGACGGCGAGCTCCTACGAGCAGTACTTC
NA,few,TRBV5-1,TRBJ2-5,CASRLPGAGETQYF,TGCGCCAGCAGATTACCAGGGGCCGGGGAGACCCAGTACTTC
NA,NA,TRBV14,TRBJ2-3,CASSLLQRAPTDTQYF,TGTGCCAGCAGTCTACTTCAGCGGGCACCCACAGATACGCAGTATTTT
NA,NA,TRBV11-1,TRBJ2-1,CASSTGQGSSYNEQFF,TGTGCCAGCAGCACCGGTCAGGGAAGCTCCTACAATGAGCAGTTCTTC
NA,few,TRBV2,TRBJ2-2,CASSESITGELFF,TGTGCCAGCAGTGAATCAATCACCGGGGAGCTGTTTTTT
TRBD2,NA,TRBV9,TRBJ2-5,CASSVWGGETQYF,TGTGCCAGCAGCGTATGGGGGGGGGAGACCCAGTACTTC
TRBD2,NA,TRBV3-1,TRBJ2-5,CASSNKRGGRETQYF,TGTGCCAGCAGTAATAAGCGGGGGGGCAGGGAGACCCAGTACTTC
NA,few,TRBV11-3,TRBJ2-5,CASGPGGARETQYF,TGTGCCAGCGGCCCCGGCGGGGCCCGAGAGACCCAGTACTTC
NA,few,TRBV4-1,TRBJ2-7,CASSQDEDGTLEQYF,TGCGCCAGCAGCCAAGATGAGGACGGGACCCTCGAGCAGTACTTC
NA,few,TRBV20-1,TRBJ1-3,CSARGPSSSGNTIYF,TGCAGTGCCCGCGGGCCTTCTAGCTCTGGAAACACCATATATTTT
NA,few,TRBV5-1,TRBJ2-5,CASSINTGRGETQYF,TGCGCCAGCAGCATAAACACAGGGCGGGGAGAGACCCAGTACTTC
TRBD1,few,TRBV4-1,TRBJ1-1,CASSQETRQGHGTFF,TGCGCCAGCAGCCAAGAGACGAGACAGGGTCATGGGACTTTCTTT
NA,NA,TRBV7-6,TRBJ2-7,CASSSGTSNYEQYF,TGTGCCAGCAGCTCCGGGACTTCGAACTACGAGCAGTACTTC
NA,NA,TRBV20-1,TRBJ2-3,CGARDQRGVYTQYF,TGCGGTGCTAGAGATCAACGGGGTGTATATACGCAGTATTTT
TRBD1,few,TRBV18,TRBJ2-1,CASSRDRAYDNEQFF,TGTGCCAGCTCTCGGGACAGGGCCTACGACAATGAGCAGTTCTTC
TRBD2,NA,TRBV12-3/TRBV12-4,TRBJ2-1,CASRMGLAANEQFF,TGTGCCAGCAGAATGGGACTAGCGGCCAATGAGCAGTTCTTC
NA,NA,TRBV5-1,TRBJ1-4,CASSPMGRGNEKLFF,TGCGCCAGCAGCCCCATGGGAAGGGGGAATGAAAAACTGTTTTTT
TRBD2,NA,TRBV10-2,TRBJ2-4,CASSGSRTSGRWAKNIQYF,TGCGCCAGCAGTGGGTCCAGGACTAGCGGGAGGTGGGCCAAAAACATTCAGTACTTC
TRBD2,NA,TRBV5-4,TRBJ2-3,CASSLGGLAVTTDTQYF,TGTGCCAGCAGCTTGGGGGGACTAGCGGTGACCACAGATACGCAGTATTTT
TRBD2,NA,TRBV25-1,TRBJ2-5,CASSELFREGWQETQYF,TGTGCCAGCAGTGAATTGTTCAGGGAGGGTTGGCAAGAGACCCAGTACTTC
TRBD2,NA,TRBV12-3/TRBV12-4,TRBJ2-1,CASRRWGTSGGFYNEQFF,TGTGCCAGCAGGAGGTGGGGGACTAGCGGGGGCTTTTACAATGAGCAGTTCTTC
NA,NA,TRBV20-1,TRBJ1-2,CSATHQGEKYGYTF,TGCAGTGCTACTCATCAAGGGGAAAAGTATGGCTACACCTTC
TRBD1,once,TRBV29-1,TRBJ2-7,CSVAGTDLSSYEQYF,TGCAGCGTGGCTGGGACAGACCTAAGCTCCTACGAGCAGTACTTC
NA,NA,TRBV12-3/TRBV12-4,TRBJ1-2,CASSRQDLYGYTF,TGTGCCAGCAGCCGACAGGACCTCTATGGCTACACCTTC
TRBD1,NA,TRBV27,TRBJ1-1,CASRIDRGRGTEAFF,TGTGCCAGCAGGATTGACAGGGGGAGAGGCACTGAAGCTTTCTTT
NA,few,TRBV9,TRBJ2-7,CASSAHGNEQYF,TGTGCCAGCAGCGCCCATGGAAACGAGCAGTACTTC
NA,NA,TRBV12-3/TRBV12-4,TRBJ2-3,CASSGEGKDTQYF,TGTGCCAGTTCGGGGGAAGGGAAGGATACGCAGTATTTT
NA,NA,TRBV6-5,TRBJ1-1,CASTPRGGGFEAFF,TGTGCCAGCACCCCTAGGGGAGGGGGTTTTGAAGCTTTCTTT
TRBD1,many,TRBV24-1,TRBJ2-5,CATSDTGTGRGETQYF,TGTGCCACCTCAGACACCGGGACAGGACGGGGAGAGACCCAGTACTTC
NA,NA,TRBV27,TRBJ2-1,CARSILANGNEQFF,TGTGCCCGCAGTATCCTAGCTAATGGCAATGAGCAGTTCTTC
NA,NA,TRBV5-1,TRBJ2-7,CASSFGTTLYEQYF,TGCGCCAGCAGCTTCGGGACAACTCTCTACGAGCAGTACTTC
NA,NA,TRBV9,TRBJ1-6,CASSPRVQNYNSPLHF,TGTGCCAGCAGCCCAAGAGTACAGAACTATAATTCACCCCTCCACTTT
TRBD1,NA,TRBV19,TRBJ2-4,CASSSGQGGDIQYF,TGTGCCAGTAGTTCTGGACAGGGAGGCGACATTCAGTACTTC
NA,few,TRBV5-1,TRBJ1-1,CASSPTDANTEAFF,TGCGCCAGCAGCCCGACCGACGCGAACACTGAAGCTTTCTTT
NA,NA,TRBV4-1,TRBJ1-2,CASSQDTGRGYTF,TGCGCCAGCAGCCAGGACACAGGGCGAGGCTACACCTTC
NA,NA,TRBV29-1,TRBJ2-3,CSVQPLSTDTQYF,TGCAGCGTTCAACCCTTAAGCACAGATACGCAGTATTTT
NA,NA,TRBV12-3/TRBV12-4,TRBJ2-3,CASSLGTPYRGTDTQYF,TGTGCCAGCAGTTTAGGAACACCCTACAGGGGCACAGATACGCAGTATTTT
NA,NA,TRBV6-1,TRBJ2-7,CASSPTAATYEQYF,TGTGCCAGCAGCCCCACGGCGGCCACCTACGAGCAGTACTTC
TRBD1,NA,TRBV20-1,TRBJ1-1,CSASLDRADEAFF,TGCAGTGCTAGCCTGGACAGGGCGGATGAAGCTTTCTTT
NA,NA,TRBV7-9,TRBJ2-3,CASSAEVDTQYF,TGTGCCAGCAGCGCTGAGGTCGATACGCAGTATTTT
NA,NA,TRBV7-8,TRBJ2-7,CASSGPGAISYEQYF,TGTGCCAGCAGCGGACCAGGAGCTATATCCTACGAGCAGTACTTC
NA,NA,TRBV12-3/TRBV12-4,TRBJ1-6,CASSEGGGARWSPLHF,TGTGCCAGCAGTGAGGGTGGGGGGGCGAGGTGGTCACCCCTCCACTTT
TRBD2,NA,TRBV7-9,TRBJ2-5,CASSFLIAGAGETQYF,TGTGCCAGCAGCTTCCTTATAGCGGGGGCGGGGGAGACCCAGTACTTC
NA,NA,TRBV12-5,TRBJ1-5,CASGLVVLGRGVNQPQHF,TGTGCTAGTGGTTTGGTAGTTCTAGGCAGGGGCGTGAATCAGCCCCAGCATTTT
NA,few,TRBV20-1,TRBJ2-7,CSARAVAALEYEQYF,TGCAGTGCTAGAGCGGTGGCAGCGCTTGAGTACGAGCAGTACTTC
TRBD2,NA,TRBV3-1,TRBJ2-1,CASSQDRLAGGGNEQFF,TGTGCCAGCAGCCAAGATCGACTGGCGGGGGGGGGCAATGAGCAGTTCTTC
NA,NA,TRBV7-9,TRBJ1-1,CASSFGEGGEAFF,TGTGCCAGCAGCTTCGGGGAAGGGGGTGAAGCTTTCTTT
NA,NA,TRBV7-6,TRBJ1-1,CASSNSRGSTEAFF,TGTGCCAGCAGCAACTCGAGGGGTTCCACTGAAGCTTTCTTT
NA,few,TRBV24-1,TRBJ2-1,CATSGGTASYNEQFF,TGTGCCACCAGTGGGGGTACAGCCTCCTACAATGAGCAGTTCTTC
NA,NA,TRBV6-1,TRBJ1-5,CASWGTGIRSNQPQHF,TGTGCCAGCTGGGGTACGGGTATACGAAGCAATCAGCCCCAGCATTTT
TRBD1,NA,TRBV28,TRBJ2-7,CASSLPQTGGFAYEQYF,TGTGCCAGCAGTTTACCGCAAACAGGGGGCTTCGCCTACGAGCAGTACTTC
NA,few,TRBV10-3,TRBJ2-2,CAISGLAAGELFF,TGTGCCATCAGTGGGCTAGCAGCCGGGGAGCTGTTTTTT
NA,NA,TRBV18,TRBJ2-2,CASSPQENTGELFF,TGTGCCAGCTCACCGCAGGAGAACACCGGGGAGCTGTTTTTT